A single sample is the source of the 30 T cell receptor beta chains below, sequenced in a study of neurological immune-mediated disorders. TCRdb re-called the 5' RACE reads with MiXCR, one entry per CDR3 protein. The data contain about 99,000 distinct CDR3 sequences, approximately 11% of them singletons. As for time point: longitudinal time-point 3. Sample: PBMCs. These receptors all stem from a female donor with HTLV-1-associated myelopathy (HAM/TSP).

In its sample, this clonotype was seen many times. This chain links TRBV5-1 with TRBJ1-2, with 7 bases identical to TRBD1. J gave up 3 bases and V 1 base, and 3 bases lay outside the gene matches. Germline CDR1 is SGHRS and CDR2 is YFSETQ. This CDR3 region has 14 residues. CDR3 DNA: TGCGCCAGCAGCTTGCAAGGGACAGACTATGGCTACACCTTC. Its protein is CASSLQGTDYGYTF.

At least ten counts were recorded for this clonotype. V is TRBV29-1 and J is TRBJ2-2, with 11 bases lining up with TRBD1. The CDR3 runs to 15 residues. V was clipped by 4 bases and J by 6 bases; unmatched bases: 7. Germline CDR1 and CDR2: SQVTM and ANQGSEA. In DNA form, the CDR3 reads TGCAGCGTTGGAGGGGGACAGGGGGTAGCCGGGGAGCTGTTTTTT. Translating it yields CSVGGGQGVAGELFF.

This clonotype was observed a few times. DNA for the CDR3: TGTGCCAGCAGTGTGGGACCGAACTCCGAGCAGTACTTC. Amino acid sequence: CASSVGPNSEQYF. This rearrangement joins TRBV2 to TRBJ2-7, with D tentatively TRBD1 or TRBD2 (5 bases each). V was cut by 4 bases and J by 6 bases, with 13 bases left in between. Germline V lookup: CDR1 SNHLY, CDR2 FYNNEI. There are 13 residues in the CDR3.

There are a few counts of this clonotype. This may stem from a read error, because a much larger clone lies one nucleotide away. V gene TRBV7-2 combines with J gene TRBJ2-5, with D possibly matching TRBD2 (6 bases). This CDR3 is 14 amino acids long. CDR1 and CDR2 (germline): SGHTA, FQGNSA. This chain's CDR3 is CVSSYSGVQETQYF. The DNA for the CDR3 is TGTGTCAGCAGCTATAGCGGTGTACAAGAGACCCAGTACTTC.

This clonotype occurred many times. The J gene is TRBJ2-7, the V gene TRBV15; 10 bases fit TRBD1. The CDR3 is 14 residues long. Germline CDR1 reads LNHNV; CDR2 reads YYDKDF (reference sequence). The junction had 3 bases not matched to a gene; V was cut back by 5 bases and J by 2 bases. CDR3: CATSGGQGPYEQYF. The CDR3 nucleotides are TGTGCCACCAGCGGGGGACAGGGGCCCTACGAGCAGTACTTC.

At least ten counts were recorded for this clonotype. J is TRBJ2-7 and V is TRBV20-1; 8 bases fit TRBD1. The CDR3 sequence is 13 residues long. V lost 5 bases and J lost 6; bases outside the gene matches: 9. Germline lookup yields CDR1 DFQATT and CDR2 SNEGSKA (reference sequence). The CDR3 sequence is CSAPGQGSGEQYF. CDR3 DNA: TGCAGTGCTCCCGGACAGGGATCAGGCGAGCAGTACTTC.

Many counts were recorded for this clonotype. The chain uses TRBV29-1 and TRBJ2-3; D is undetermined. V dropped 4 bases and J dropped 6 bases, with 8 bases sitting between them. Germline-derived CDR1 and CDR2 are SQVTM and ANQGSEA. The CDR3 covers 11 residues. The CDR3 sequence: CSVGGWDTQYF. The CDR3, as DNA: TGCAGCGTTGGGGGTTGGGATACGCAGTATTTT.

As for this clonotype: A read error may be the cause here, since a much bigger clone is one base away. The chain employs TRBV12-3 or TRBV12-4 and TRBJ2-3; D may be TRBD2 (6 bases). V lost 3 bases to trimming and J lost 3 bases, with 13 bases between them. The CDR3 is 15 amino acids. Here the CDR3 reads CASSFPAGRTDTQYF. CDR3 nucleotides: TGTGCCAGCAGTTTTCCCGCGGGAAGAACAGATACGCAGTATTTT.

The chain uses TRBV29-1 and TRBJ2-5, with D possibly called TRBD1 or TRBD2 (5 bases each). There are 14 residues in the CDR3. Germline-derived CDR1 and CDR2 are SQVTM and ANQGSEA. V lost 4 bases and J lost 4, with 16 bases in between. CDR3 region: CSVGQRHAGETQYF. The CDR3 nucleotides are TGCAGCGTTGGACAGAGGCATGCGGGAGAGACCCAGTACTTC. The full variable domain, rest sourced from reference TRBV29-1 and TRBJ2-5, is SAVISQKPSRDICQRGTSLTIQCQVDSQVTMMFWYRQQPGQSLTLIATANQGSEATYESGFVIDKFPISRPNLTFSTLTVSNMSPEDSSIYLCSVGQRHAGETQYFGPGTRLLVL.

This clonotype has at least ten counts. V usage is TRBV15 and J usage is TRBJ2-5, with D possibly being TRBD1 (6 bases). The germline gives CDR1 LNHNV, CDR2 YYDKDF (reference sequence). The CDR3 has 15 amino acids. The CDR3 region is CATSIGRGLGETQYF. In DNA form, the CDR3 reads TGTGCTACCTCTATTGGCAGGGGCCTAGGGGAGACCCAGTACTTC.

This clonotype was observed many times. The rearrangement uses TRBV5-6 and TRBJ2-6; no clear D gene. With 4 bases removed from V and 0 bases from J, the gap between germline ends came to 8 bases. From germline, CDR1 is SGHDT and CDR2 YYEEEE. The CDR3 contains 15 residues. The CDR3 reads CASSLDLSGANVLTF. Here the CDR3 DNA reads TGTGCCAGCAGCCTGGATCTCTCTGGGGCCAACGTCCTGACTTTC.

This clonotype was seen at least ten times. The V call is TRBV6-4, the J call TRBJ1-2; 8 nucleotides align to TRBD1. The ends lost 3 bases at V and 4 bases at J; junction bases unmatched: 1. The CDR3 covers 13 residues. Germline CDR1 and CDR2: MRHNA and SNTAGT. The CDR3 reads CASSETGGYGYTF. DNA of the CDR3: TGTGCCAGCAGTGAAACAGGGGGCTATGGCTACACCTTC.

This clonotype appeared many times. V gene TRBV28 combines with J gene TRBJ1-5; D may be TRBD1 (5 bases). V was shortened by 7 bases and J by 6 bases, with 19 bases between the two germline ends. Germline-derived CDR1 and CDR2 are MDHEN and SYDVKM. CDR3 length equals 15 residues. CDR3 coding DNA: TGTGCCAGCACCTGGGGGGTTCAGGAAGGTCAGCCCCAGCATTTT. It specifies CASTWGVQEGQPQHF.

The rearrangement joins TRBV5-1 to TRBJ2-7; D unclear. Trimming removed 4 bases from V and 0 bases from J, with 14 bases in between. The CDR3 is 15 residues long. Germline V gene lookup returns CDR1 SGHRS and CDR2 YFSETQ. In DNA form, the CDR3 reads TGCGCCAGCAGCCCCCCCTCTAAGAGCTCCTACGAGCAGTACTTC. Translating it yields CASSPPSKSSYEQYF.

The J gene is TRBJ1-2, the V gene TRBV11-2; no firm D call. Trimming pared 1 base from V and 6 bases from J, leaving 9 bases between. The CDR3 has 13 amino acids. The germline V gene encodes CDR1 SGHAT and CDR2 FQNNGV. The CDR3 coding sequence is TGTGCCAGCAGCTTAGGGCGAGGAAATGGCTACACCTTC. Encoded protein: CASSLGRGNGYTF. The variable domain in full, completed from reference TRBV11-2 and TRBJ1-2, reads EAGVAQSPRYKIIEKRQSVAFWCNPISGHATLYWYQQILGQGPKLLIQFQNNGVVDDSQLPKDRFSAERLKGVDSTLKIQPAKLEDSAVYLCASSLGRGNGYTFGSGTRLTVV.

This clonotype was counted many times. The J gene is TRBJ1-4, the V gene TRBV5-1; 8 positions agree with TRBD1. There are 15 residues in the CDR3. The V and J ends lost 5 bases and 4 bases, in that order; junction bases with no gene match: 7. Germline V gene lookup returns CDR1 SGHRS and CDR2 YFSETQ. CDR3 protein: CASRSSGGLNEKLFF. The CDR3 DNA is TGCGCCAGCAGATCTTCAGGGGGCCTTAATGAAAAACTGTTTTTT.

At least ten counts were recorded for this clonotype. This chain connects TRBV18 to TRBJ2-1; D gene unclear. Trimming shortened V by 8 bases and J by 2 bases, and 16 bases separated the two germline ends. The length of the CDR3 is 15 residues. Per the germline V gene, CDR1 is KGHSH and CDR2 is LQKENI. Here the CDR3 DNA reads TGTGCCAGCGCCCTACTCGCGCGGCCCTACAATGAGCAGTTCTTC. Translation gives CASALLARPYNEQFF.

The chain links TRBV29-1 to TRBJ1-2; 11 positions match TRBD1. Germline V gene data show CDR1 as SQVTM and CDR2 as ANQGSEA. CDR3 size: 12 residues. Trimming cost V 4 bases and J 7 bases; bases outside gene matches: 2. The CDR3 DNA follows: TGCAGCGTTGGGACAGGGGGCTCTGGCTACACCTTC. Protein sequence: CSVGTGGSGYTF.

With regard to this clonotype: A much larger clone lies a single base off, so this may be a read error. This chain uses TRBV30 with TRBJ1-6; D is ambiguous. From germline, CDR1 is GTSNPN and CDR2 SVGIG (reference sequence). The CDR3 covers 14 residues. The CDR3 here is CACSVLRNNSPLHF. For the CDR3, the DNA is TGTGCCTGTAGTGTATTACGGAATAATTCACCCCTCCACTTT.

This clonotype was observed many times. The V gene is TRBV4-1, the J gene TRBJ2-1, with TRBD2 matching over 8 bases. The CDR3 is 16 amino acids. J was trimmed by 9 bases and V by 0 bases; bases with no gene match: 10. Per the germline V gene, CDR1 is MGHRA and CDR2 is YSYEKL. This CDR3 is CASSQDDGGLGREQFF. CDR3 nucleotide sequence: TGCGCCAGCAGCCAAGATGACGGGGGACTAGGTCGTGAGCAGTTCTTC.

This clonotype was seen many times. The V gene is TRBV5-1, the J gene TRBJ2-5, with TRBD1 identical over 8 bases. Germline V gene data show CDR1 as SGHRS and CDR2 as YFSETQ. J gave up 7 bases and V 4 bases, and 15 bases lay outside the gene matches. The CDR3 is made up of 16 amino acids. CDR3 loop: CASSRIDRGGYGTQYF. Written as DNA, the CDR3 is TGCGCCAGCAGCCGAATAGACAGGGGTGGATATGGGACCCAGTACTTC. The entire variable domain, with the rest obtained from reference TRBV5-1 and TRBJ2-5, is as follows: KAGVTQTPRYLIKTRGQQVTLSCSPISGHRSVSWYQQTPGQGLQFLFEYFSETQRNKGNFPGRFSGRQFSNSRSEMNVSTLELGDSALYLCASSRIDRGGYGTQYFGPGTRLLVL.

This clonotype was counted many times. The J gene is TRBJ2-5, the V gene TRBV5-1; D is perhaps TRBD1 (5 bases). Looked up from germline, CDR1 is SGHRS and CDR2 is YFSETQ. This CDR3 contains 17 residues. Trimming left V 2 bases short and J 1 base short, with 18 bases between. CDR3 protein: CASSFSSGRQIQETQYF. CDR3 DNA sequence: TGCGCCAGCAGCTTTAGCTCCGGTAGACAGATCCAAGAGACCCAGTACTTC.

In this sample, this clonotype turned up a few times. The chain has TRBV19 and TRBJ1-1; D might be TRBD1 (5 bases). Per the germline V gene, CDR1 is LNHDA and CDR2 is SQIVND (reference sequence). The CDR3 has 15 residues. V was shortened by 3 bases and J by 3 bases, with 14 bases between the two germline ends. In DNA, the CDR3 is TGTGCCAGTAGTATGACAGTGACGGGGGACACTGAAGCTTTCTTT. Translation gives CASSMTVTGDTEAFF.

This clonotype was seen repeatedly, ten times or more. The chain has TRBV5-6 and TRBJ1-2; 7 bases line up with TRBD1. This CDR3 spans 14 amino acids. Unmatched junction bases numbered 5, after V lost 4 bases and J lost 2 bases. Per the germline V gene, CDR1 is SGHDT and CDR2 is YYEEEE. CDR3 nucleotide sequence: TGTGCCAGCAGCCCGGGACAGAGAAACTATGGCTACACCTTC. Translated: CASSPGQRNYGYTF.

In its sample, this clonotype was seen many times. This rearrangement joins TRBV5-1 to TRBJ2-1; D may be TRBD1 or TRBD2 (6 bases each). The CDR3 sequence is 16 residues long. V gave up 4 bases and J gave up 8 bases, with 22 bases separating them. Per the germline V gene, CDR1 is SGHRS and CDR2 is YFSETQ. CDR3 DNA: TGCGCCAGCAGCCCGACTAGGTGGGGGGCCACCTATGAGCAGTTCTTC. Encoded protein: CASSPTRWGATYEQFF.

Many counts were recorded for this clonotype. This sequence joins TRBV10-2 and TRBJ2-1, with unresolved D. Trimming cost V 3 bases and J 3 bases, with 12 bases left between them. This CDR3 has 15 amino acids. The V gene's germline CDR1 is WSHSY and CDR2 SAAADI. The CDR3 nucleotides read TGCGCCAGCAGTGATCGAGGATTCCACTACAATGAGCAGTTCTTC. Amino acids: CASSDRGFHYNEQFF.

This clonotype was picked up many times. This sequence joins TRBV5-1 and TRBJ2-1; 10 positions agree with TRBD1. The CDR3 has 18 residues. Germline assignment: CDR1 SGHRS and CDR2 YFSETQ. J gave up 6 bases and V 0 bases, and 12 bases lay outside the gene matches. The CDR3 nucleotides read TGCGCCAGCAGCTTGGTGCCTGGGGGACAGGGGTTTTCCAATGAGCAGTTCTTC. Protein: CASSLVPGGQGFSNEQFF.

There are many counts of this clonotype. The chain uses TRBV9 and TRBJ2-1; 8 nucleotides align to TRBD1. With V trimmed by 2 bases and J by 4 bases, 5 bases remained unmatched. This CDR3 has 15 amino acids. Germline V lookup: CDR1 SGDLS, CDR2 YYNGEE. CDR3 coding DNA: TGTGCCAGCAGCGTTTCCGGGACAGGATACAATGAGCAGTTCTTC. This encodes CASSVSGTGYNEQFF. Supplemented by reference TRBV9 and TRBJ2-1, the full variable domain reads DSGVTQTPKHLITATGQRVTLRCSPRSGDLSVYWYQQSLDQGLQFLIQYYNGEERAKGNILERFSAQQFPDLHSELNLSSLELGDSALYFCASSVSGTGYNEQFFGPGTRLTVL.

This clonotype has ten or more counts. V usage is TRBV6-1 and J usage is TRBJ2-7; D possibly uses TRBD1 or TRBD2 (5 bases each). This CDR3 is 16 amino acids long. CDR1 and CDR2 (germline): MNHNS, SASEGT. V gave up 6 bases and J gave up 2 bases, with 20 bases separating them. CDR3: CASSAGFQGFTYEQYF. CDR3 sequence (DNA): TGTGCCAGCAGCGCGGGTTTTCAGGGTTTCACCTACGAGCAGTACTTC.

This clonotype was seen ten or more times. The CDR3 DNA reads TGCGCCAGCAGCTTGTCGGGTACAGGGCGCAATCAGCCCCAGCATTTT. It translates to CASSLSGTGRNQPQHF. V and J are TRBV5-1 and TRBJ1-5, with a weak D call TRBD1 (6 bases). V shed 1 base and J shed 2 bases, with 13 bases lying between them. The CDR3 is 16 amino acids. The germline CDR1 and CDR2 sequences are SGHRS and YFSETQ.